This TCR beta chain was recorded in a study of shared clonotypes between healthy human individuals. Study conclusions and caveats: Sharing across four donors was highest in naive CD4 (roughly 5%) and lowest in memory CD8 (roughly 0.4%).

The length of the CDR3 is 13 residues. Trimming removed 5 bases from V and 3 bases from J, with 11 bases in between. In germline, CDR1 is LNHDA, CDR2 SQIVND (reference sequence). As regards this clone: Antigen unknown.

Assay execution took place at the deep level. Using immunoSEQ multiplex PCR, the repertoire was profiled, and TCRdb retains in-frame clones only, with some absent. The table records 2.5 million or so clones, more than 80% of them present only once. This TCR was sampled from a young man in good health. Sequencing was carried out using naive CD4+ T cells sorted from blood. Stated subset: CD45RA+ positively selected. The genes are TRBV19 and TRBJ2-7; D unclear. The CDR3 nucleotides are TGTGCCAGTAGTCTTGGTCCCATCTACGAGCAGTACTTC. It yields the protein CASSLGPIYEQYF.